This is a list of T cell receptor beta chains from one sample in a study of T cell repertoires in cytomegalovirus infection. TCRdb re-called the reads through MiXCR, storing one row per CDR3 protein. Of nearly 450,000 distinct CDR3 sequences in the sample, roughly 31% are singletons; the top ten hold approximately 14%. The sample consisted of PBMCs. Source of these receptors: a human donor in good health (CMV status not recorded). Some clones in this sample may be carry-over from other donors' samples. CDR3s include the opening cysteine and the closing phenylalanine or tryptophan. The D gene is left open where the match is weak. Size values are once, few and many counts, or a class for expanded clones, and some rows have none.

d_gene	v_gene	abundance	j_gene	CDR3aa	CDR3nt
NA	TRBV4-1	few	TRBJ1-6	CASSQDNSSPLHF	TGCGCCAGCAGCCAAGACAACTCTTCACCCCTCCACTTT
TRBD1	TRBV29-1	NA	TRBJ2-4	CSGMDRAKNIQYF	TGCAGCGGGATGGACAGGGCCAAAAACATTCAGTACTTC
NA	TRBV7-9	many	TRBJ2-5	CASSASGRETQYF	TGTGCCAGCAGCGCTAGTGGCCGGGAGACCCAGTACTTC
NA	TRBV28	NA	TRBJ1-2	CASRPGAIYGYTF	TGTGCCAGCCGCCCCGGGGCGATCTATGGCTACACCTTC
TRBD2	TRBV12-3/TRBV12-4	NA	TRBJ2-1	CASSLSLWRGSSYNEQFF	TGTGCCAGCAGTTTATCTCTGTGGCGGGGGAGCTCCTACAATGAGCAGTTCTTC
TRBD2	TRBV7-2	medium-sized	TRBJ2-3	CASSSPPGGTQYF	TGTGCCAGCAGCTCCCCCCCGGGGGGTACGCAGTATTTT
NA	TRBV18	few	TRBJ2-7	CASSPQAGVNEQYF	TGTGCCAGCTCACCCCAAGCAGGGGTGAACGAGCAGTACTTC
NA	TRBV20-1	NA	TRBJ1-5	CSASSVGEGNQPHHF	NA
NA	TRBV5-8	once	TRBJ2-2	CASSFRGVVTGELFF	TGTGCCAGCAGTTTTCGAGGGGTTGTCACCGGGGAGCTGTTTTTT
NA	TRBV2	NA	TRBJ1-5	CASSEAGRENQPQHF	TGTGCCAGCAGTGAGGCGGGCAGGGAAAATCAGCCCCAGCATTTT
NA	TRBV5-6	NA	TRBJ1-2	CASSLRTESYGYTF	TGTGCCAGCAGCCTTAGGACGGAGTCCTATGGCTACACCTTC
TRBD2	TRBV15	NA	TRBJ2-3	CATSRDGSGGSTDTQYF	TGTGCCACCAGCAGAGATGGAAGCGGGGGGAGCACAGATACGCAGTATTTT
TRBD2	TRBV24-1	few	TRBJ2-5	CATSERTGLAGEETQYF	TGTGCCACCAGTGAACGCACGGGACTAGCGGGGGAAGAGACCCAGTACTTC
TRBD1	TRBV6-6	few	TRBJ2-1	CASSYPGGNEQFF	TGTGCCAGCAGTTATCCAGGGGGCAATGAGCAGTTCTTC
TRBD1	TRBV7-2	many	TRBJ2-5	CASSEGQGQETQYF	TGTGCCAGCAGCGAGGGACAGGGGCAAGAGACCCAGTACTTC
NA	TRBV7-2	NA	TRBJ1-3	CASIQNPPISGNTIYF	TGTGCCAGCATCCAAAACCCACCGATCTCTGGAAACACCATATATTTT
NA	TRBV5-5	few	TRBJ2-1	CASSPPAGPYNEQFF	TGTGCCAGCAGCCCTCCGGCGGGACCGTACAATGAGCAGTTCTTC
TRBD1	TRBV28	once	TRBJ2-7	CASSPPGTAYEQYF	TGTGCCAGCAGCCCCCCCGGGACAGCATACGAGCAGTACTTC